This T cell receptor beta chain was identified during a study of cytomegalovirus exposure and HLA in healthy donors. Study in general: Earlier findings included some 120 million unique TCR beta sequences obtained from 180 million or so T cells. Study-wide points: Trimming of TCR beta V- and J-genes showed a link, identified in a later analysis, to a missense DCLRE1C variant. A few of the chains that were CMV-associated were confirmed in vitro to be specific for CMV antigens. TCR beta sequences reportedly predicted most subjects' HLA-A and HLA-B alleles accurately.

Use of 60 Vbeta and 13 Jbeta primers characterized the PCR. The method was immunoSEQ multiplex PCR; TCRdb's version includes in-frame clones alone and lacks a portion of them. The repertoire includes roughly 170,000 clones, approximately 81% of them detected once, and about 0.77% sits in the top ten. To note about this clone: Antigen specificity is unknown.

CDR1 is GTSNPN and CDR2 is SVGIG in the germline V gene (reference sequence). This CDR3 contains 15 residues. Trimming cost V 5 bases and J 7 bases, with 23 bases left between them. V is TRBV30 and J is TRBJ2-5; maybe TRBD2 (6 bases). The sequenced sample consisted of PBMCs. The source is a woman between 18 and 29 years old in good health and CMV-seronegative. In DNA form, the CDR3 reads TGTGCCTGGGGGCGAAGCGGGCTCCTTTACGCGACCCAGTACTTC. Translating gives CAWGRSGLLYATQYF.